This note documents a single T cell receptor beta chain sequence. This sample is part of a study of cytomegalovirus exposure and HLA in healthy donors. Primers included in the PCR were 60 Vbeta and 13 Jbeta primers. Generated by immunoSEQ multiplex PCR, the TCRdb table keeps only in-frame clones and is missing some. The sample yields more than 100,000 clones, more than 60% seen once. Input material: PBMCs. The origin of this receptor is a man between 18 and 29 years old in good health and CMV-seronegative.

The CDR3 sequence: CASSEGTGGYGYTF. The CDR3 DNA is TGCGCCAGCAGTGAGGGTACAGGGGGCTATGGCTACACCTTC. The chain joins TRBV10-2 to TRBJ1-2, with 8 bases aligning to TRBD1. This CDR3 comprises 14 residues. V lost 2 bases to trimming and J lost 4 bases; unmatched junction nucleotides: 3. Germline-derived CDR1 and CDR2 are WSHSY and SAAADI.